The 5 T cell receptor beta chains reported below all come from one sample, sequenced in a study of long-term antiretroviral therapy in people with HIV. Running of the v3.0 immunoSEQ assay took place at survey level. Sequenced by immunoSEQ multiplex PCR; TCRdb stores in-frame clones only, minus some. This table holds about 11,000 clones, around 85% found once. Sequencing was performed on unsorted PBMCs, taken 1.8 years after starting antiretroviral therapy. The receptors here all came from a man aged 40-49 years with HIV.

This chain uses TRBV5-6 with TRBJ1-5; D remains unclear. This CDR3 has 15 residues. The ends were cut back, 0 bases at V and 3 bases at J, with 10 bases in the middle. The germline gives CDR1 SGHDT, CDR2 YYEEEE. The CDR3 region is CASSLGYRDNQPQHF. For the CDR3, the DNA is TGTGCCAGCAGCTTGGGTTATCGGGACAATCAGCCCCAGCATTTT.

V gene TRBV7-6 combines with J gene TRBJ1-4; the match to TRBD1 covers 9 bases. This CDR3 contains 14 residues. CDR1 is SGHVS and CDR2 is FNYEAQ in the germline V gene. The V gene end was trimmed by 5 bases and the J gene end by 8 bases; junction bases not matched to a gene: 6. The CDR3 nucleotides are TGTGCCAGCAGCCAACGGGACAGGGAGGAAAAACTGTTTTTT. As protein: CASSQRDREEKLFF.

The chain has TRBV19 and TRBJ2-7, with 7 bases identical to TRBD2. The V segment lost 3 bases and the J segment 5 bases; nucleotides outside the gene matches: 7. Germline V gene sequence: CDR1 LNHDA, CDR2 SQIVND (reference sequence). This CDR3 has 14 amino acids. The CDR3 sequence is CASSINGRLHEQYF. The CDR3 DNA reads TGTGCCAGTAGTATTAACGGGAGGCTCCACGAGCAGTACTTC.

V usage is TRBV19 and J usage is TRBJ2-7; no clear D. Trimming pared 3 bases from V and 3 bases from J, leaving 9 bases between. The CDR3 extends over 13 amino acids. Per germline, CDR1 LNHDA and CDR2 SQIVND (reference sequence). CDR3 DNA sequence: TGTGCCAGTAGTATTAGCAGTCTCTACGAGCAGTACTTC. Its translation is CASSISSLYEQYF.

V gene TRBV12-5 combines with J gene TRBJ2-1; D perhaps matches TRBD1 (7 bases). Germline V lookup: CDR1 LGHNT, CDR2 FRNRAP. V was cut by 2 bases and J by 4 bases, with 12 bases left in between. The CDR3 consists of 15 residues. CDR3 protein: CASGLWDSGYNEQFF. The CDR3 DNA reads as TGTGCTAGTGGTTTGTGGGACAGCGGGTACAATGAGCAGTTCTTC.